These T cell receptor beta chains were read from a single sample in a study of cytomegalovirus exposure and HLA in healthy donors. The assay was immunoSEQ multiplex PCR, and TCRdb's table has in-frame clones only and misses some. This table has approximately 92,000 clones, 69% appearing once. The sample consisted of PBMCs. Receptor source: a man aged 45 to 65 in good health and CMV-seronegative. Each CDR3 is given with its conserved first and last residue. A D gene is named only where the DNA matches it firmly. Clone size, where shown, is once, few, many, or a class for clones that have expanded.

V: TRBV11-3
J: TRBJ2-2
D: TRBD1
size: few
CDR3: CASSTQGAGELFF
DNA: TGTGCCAGCAGCACACAGGGGGCCGGGGAGCTGTTTTTT

V: TRBV10-2
J: TRBJ1-1
D: NA
size: NA
CDR3: CASRVVDMNTEAFF
DNA: TGCGCCAGCAGGGTGGTGGACATGAACACTGAAGCTTTCTTT

V: TRBV11-1
J: TRBJ2-3
D: NA
size: NA
CDR3: CASSFEGEDTQYF
DNA: TGTGCCAGCAGCTTTGAGGGGGAAGATACGCAGTATTTT

V: TRBV28
J: TRBJ2-5
D: NA
size: NA
CDR3: CASSDRETQYF
DNA: TGTGCCAGCAGTGACAGGGAGACCCAGTACTTC

V: TRBV15
J: TRBJ1-1
D: TRBD1
size: few
CDR3: CATSGRTGAGTEAFF
DNA: TGTGCCACCAGCGGACGGACAGGGGCCGGCACTGAAGCTTTCTTT

V: TRBV11-2
J: TRBJ1-2
D: NA
size: NA
CDR3: CASSPVRGGLNYGYTF
DNA: TGTGCCAGCAGCCCCGTTCGGGGGGGGCTTAACTATGGCTACACCTTC

V: TRBV25-1
J: TRBJ2-2
D: TRBD1
size: few
CDR3: CASSDPRQGSTGELFF
DNA: TGTGCCAGCAGTGACCCTCGACAGGGGAGCACCGGGGAGCTGTTTTTT

V: TRBV18
J: TRBJ1-5
D: NA
size: NA
CDR3: CASSPQGDQPQHF
DNA: TGTGCCAGCTCACCACAGGGGGATCAGCCCCAGCATTTT

V: TRBV7-9
J: TRBJ2-2
D: NA
size: NA
CDR3: CASSFTDTGELFF
DNA: TGTGCCAGCAGCTTCACAGACACCGGGGAGCTGTTTTTT

V: TRBV6-1
J: TRBJ1-1
D: TRBD1
size: NA
CDR3: CASSTDRGTEAFF
DNA: TGTGCCAGCAGTACGGACAGGGGGACTGAAGCTTTCTTT

V: TRBV29-1
J: TRBJ1-1
D: TRBD1
size: NA
CDR3: CSGSPGTGSYTEAFF
DNA: TGCAGCGGGAGTCCCGGGACAGGCTCGTACACTGAAGCTTTCTTT

V: TRBV10-3
J: TRBJ1-4
D: NA
size: few
CDR3: CATKGQDASTNEKLFF
DNA: TGTGCCACCAAGGGGCAGGATGCTTCAACTAATGAAAAACTGTTTTTT

V: TRBV4-3
J: TRBJ2-3
D: NA
size: once
CDR3: CASSQEYTTDTQYF
DNA: TGCGCCAGCAGCCAAGAATACACCACAGATACGCAGTATTTT

V: TRBV4-1
J: TRBJ2-3
D: TRBD2
size: NA
CDR3: CASSQDNGLAADTQYF
DNA: TGCGCCAGCAGCCAAGACAACGGACTAGCGGCAGATACGCAGTATTTT

V: TRBV5-6
J: TRBJ1-6
D: TRBD1
size: NA
CDR3: CASSWTGGNSPLHF
DNA: TGTGCCAGCAGCTGGACAGGGGGTAATTCACCCCTCCACTTT

V: TRBV7-2
J: TRBJ1-1
D: TRBD1
size: few
CDR3: CASSKDRPAEYEAFF
DNA: TGTGCCAGCTCGAAGGACAGGCCGGCGGAATATGAAGCTTTCTTT

V: TRBV25-1
J: TRBJ2-1
D: NA
size: NA
CDR3: CASSESGSSYNEQFF
DNA: TGTGCCAGCAGTGAAAGCGGAAGCTCCTACAATGAGCAGTTCTTC

V: TRBV7-2
J: TRBJ1-5
D: NA
size: NA
CDR3: CASSPWTARDQPQHF
DNA: TGTGCCAGCAGCCCTTGGACAGCGCGAGATCAGCCCCAGCATTTT

V: TRBV13
J: TRBJ2-7
D: TRBD1
size: NA
CDR3: CASSLAGQGTLQYF
DNA: TGTGCCAGCAGCTTAGCGGGACAGGGGACATTGCAGTACTTC

V: TRBV6-1
J: TRBJ2-7
D: NA
size: few
CDR3: CASTLGDSDEQYF
DNA: TGTGCCAGCACGCTTGGGGACTCCGACGAGCAGTACTTC

V: TRBV28
J: TRBJ2-4
D: TRBD2
size: few
CDR3: CASSYDRGGTGGILAKNIQYF
DNA: TGTGCCAGCAGTTACGACCGCGGGGGGACTGGGGGGATCTTAGCCAAAAACATTCAGTACTTC

V: TRBV5-6
J: TRBJ1-5
D: NA
size: NA
CDR3: CASSLAGGDQPQHF
DNA: TGTGCCAGCAGCTTGGCGGGGGGGGATCAGCCCCAGCATTTT

V: TRBV14
J: TRBJ1-5
D: NA
size: NA
CDR3: CASSCNAGAAQPQHF
DNA: TGTGCCAGCAGCTGTAACGCGGGGGCCGCTCAGCCCCAGCATTTT

V: TRBV27
J: TRBJ2-5
D: TRBD1
size: NA
CDR3: CASSLDRGQETQYF
DNA: TGTGCCAGCAGTTTAGACAGGGGGCAGGAGACCCAGTACTTC